What follows is one T cell receptor beta chain and its context. Its antigen is unknown. A universal primer site was added by template switching, and unique molecular identifiers were carried by the cDNA. TCRdb re-analysed the 5' RACE reads in MiXCR, keeping a single row per CDR3 protein. Among 200,000 to 300,000 distinct CDR3 sequences listed, roughly 7% were seen once. Between the trimmed V and J ends, which lost 5 bases and 3 bases, there was a span of 12 bases. Germline V gene lookup returns CDR1 SGHTS and CDR2 YDEGEE. There are 14 residues in the CDR3. The sample is drawn from a study of identical twins. Study-level points and caveats: The study based its conclusions on cross-sectional statistical analysis and did not follow the same donors.

The data also belong to a second study, concerning yellow fever vaccine responses in identical twins.

The TCR sequence derives from a young woman in good health. The chain links TRBV5-8 to TRBJ2-1; D is perhaps TRBD1 (6 bases). Sequenced: memory (CD45RO+) T cells sorted from blood. This CDR3 is CASRDWTVYNEQFF. The CDR3 bases are TGTGCCAGCAGAGACTGGACAGTCTACAATGAGCAGTTCTTC.